This TCR beta chain was profiled in a study of cytomegalovirus exposure and HLA in healthy donors. Primers included in the PCR were 60 Vbeta and 13 Jbeta primers. Authors' analysis steps: About 9.9 million shared chains were among roughly 81 million unique TCR beta chains counted in a later analysis. The protocol was immunoSEQ multiplex PCR, while the TCRdb copy is restricted to in-frame clones and leaves out a portion. V and J calls and clone size are copied from that table; D and trimming were computed from the DNA. The table lists under 150,000 clones, 75% to 80% of them singletons. Trimming pared 5 bases from V and 1 base from J, leaving 18 bases between. The germline CDR1 and CDR2 sequences are SGHAT and FQNNGV. CDR3 length equals 16 residues. Study-wide findings and caveats: Presence/absence analyses assumed roughly uniform sequencing depth across donors. There were several of the most significant clusters that appeared linked to common viral pathogens in a later analysis.

In regard to this clone: The antigen is undetermined.

The TCR originated in a woman between 40 and 50 years old in good health and CMV-seropositive. The sequencing sample was made of PBMCs. The rearrangement joins TRBV11-2 to TRBJ2-7; tentative D call: TRBD2 (5 bases). CDR3 amino acids: CASSVSEGAGSYEQYF. As DNA, the CDR3 is TGTGCCAGCAGCGTATCCGAGGGAGCAGGTTCCTACGAGCAGTACTTC. The entire variable domain, with the rest obtained from reference TRBV11-2 and TRBJ2-7, is as follows: EAGVAQSPRYKIIEKRQSVAFWCNPISGHATLYWYQQILGQGPKLLIQFQNNGVVDDSQLPKDRFSAERLKGVDSTLKIQPAKLEDSAVYLCASSVSEGAGSYEQYFGPGTRLTVT.